The present entry profiles one T cell receptor (beta chain) with its context. What it binds is not known. Germline CDR1 LNHDA, CDR2 SQIVND (reference sequence). Trimming cost V 7 bases and J 0 bases; bases outside gene matches: 4. The CDR3 is 14 amino acids. Arm-PCR of CDR3 regions with iRepertoire HTBI primers generated TCR beta libraries. TCRdb recomputed calls from the multiplex PCR reads with MiXCR, one row per CDR3 protein. Of hundreds of thousands of distinct CDR3 sequences in the sample, about a fifth were seen once. This sample stems from a study of regulatory T cells in long-lasting Graves disease. General study findings and limits: TRBV28, TRBJ1-2 and TRBJ2-5 were favored in persistent disease. Fewer public clonotypes were shared by new patients (just under 1,000) than by persistent patients (roughly 2,500). Blood alone, not thyroid tissue, was studied.

The time point here: persistent/refractory GD, antithyroid drugs over 5 years with positive TRAb. PBMC RNA served as the TCR library source. The receptor was derived from a female donor with Graves disease. This chain joins TRBV19 and TRBJ2-7; TRBD1 aligns across 9 bases. The sequences come from peripheral blood mononuclear cells (PBMCs), collected when the disease was refractory, from a patient treated with antithyroid drugs. Written as DNA, the CDR3 is TGTGCCAGTACCGGGACAGGGAGCTCCTACGAGCAGTACTTC. Amino acids: CASTGTGSSYEQYF.